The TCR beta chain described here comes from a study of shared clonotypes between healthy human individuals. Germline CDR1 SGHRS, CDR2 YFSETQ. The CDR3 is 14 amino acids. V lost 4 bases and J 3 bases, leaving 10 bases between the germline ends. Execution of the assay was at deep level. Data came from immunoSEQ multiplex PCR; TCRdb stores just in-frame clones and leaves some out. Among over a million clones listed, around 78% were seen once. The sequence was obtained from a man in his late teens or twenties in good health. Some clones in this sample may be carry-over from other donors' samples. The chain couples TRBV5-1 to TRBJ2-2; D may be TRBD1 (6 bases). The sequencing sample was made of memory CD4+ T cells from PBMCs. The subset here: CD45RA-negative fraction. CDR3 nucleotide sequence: TGCGCCAGCAGCATAGAGGGGGACACCGGGGAGCTGTTTTTT. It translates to CASSIEGDTGELFF.